This entry lists 2 T cell receptor beta chains sequenced from one sample in a study of chemoradiotherapy in HPV16-positive cancers. The protocol was immunoSEQ multiplex PCR, while the TCRdb copy is restricted to in-frame clones and leaves out a portion. The table records some 30,000 clones, 75% to 90% of them present only once. Here the sequenced sample was blood, taken from a patient who underwent chemoradiotherapy. All receptors come from a human donor with HPV-associated anogenital cancer.

The V gene is TRBV5-1, the J gene TRBJ1-1; 11 positions match TRBD1. Germline V gene lookup returns CDR1 SGHRS and CDR2 YFSETQ. J gave up 7 bases and V 1 base, and 6 bases lay outside the gene matches. CDR3 length equals 15 residues. The CDR3 DNA is TGCGCCAGCAGCTTGACCGGGACAGGGGGATTTGAAGCTTTCTTT. Translating it yields CASSLTGTGGFEAFF. Full variable domain (remainder filled in from reference TRBV5-1 and TRBJ1-1): KAGVTQTPRYLIKTRGQQVTLSCSPISGHRSVSWYQQTPGQGLQFLFEYFSETQRNKGNFPGRFSGRQFSNSRSEMNVSTLELGDSALYLCASSLTGTGGFEAFFGQGTRLTVV.

The rearrangement links TRBV4-1 to TRBJ1-1; D remains ambiguous. The CDR3 covers 15 residues. Germline CDR1 reads MGHRA; CDR2 reads YSYEKL. V lost 1 base and J lost 0, with 9 bases in between. The CDR3 here is CASSQADLLNTEAFF. The DNA of the CDR3 is TGCGCCAGCAGCCAAGCGGATTTACTGAACACTGAAGCTTTCTTT.